The next 18 T cell receptor beta chains were all read from a single sample in a study of blood T cell repertoires in COVID-19. Generated by immunoSEQ multiplex PCR, the TCRdb table keeps only in-frame clones and is missing some. The data hold around 390,000 clones, with just under 90% observed a single time. Sequencing input: PBMCs or T cells enriched from blood (not recorded which). The receptors shown here come from a woman between 50 and 59 years old who had recovered from COVID-19.

The rearrangement links TRBV28 to TRBJ1-1, with D perhaps matching TRBD1 (5 bases). Germline V gives CDR1 MDHEN, CDR2 SYDVKM. V was trimmed by 5 bases and J by 3 bases, leaving 13 bases between them. The CDR3 is 14 amino acids. For the CDR3, the DNA is TGTGCCAGCAGTACCCCAGACAGAGACACTGAAGCTTTCTTT. Encoded protein: CASSTPDRDTEAFF.

J is TRBJ2-7 and V is TRBV6-2 or TRBV6-3; TRBD1 matches at 8 bases. This CDR3 has 17 amino acids. Germline CDR1 and CDR2: MNHEY and SVGEGT. After removal of 2 bases from V and 0 bases from J, the junction contained 9 bases not matched to a gene. The CDR3 nucleotides read TGTGCCAGCAGTTACCCGGACAGGGCCAAGAGCTCCTACGAGCAGTACTTC. It translates to CASSYPDRAKSSYEQYF.

The V gene is TRBV4-3, the J gene TRBJ1-1, with a possible D match to TRBD1 (6 bases). This CDR3 is 16 amino acids long. V was trimmed by 1 base and J by 3 bases, leaving 15 bases between them. CDR1 is LGHNA, CDR2 YSLEER, per germline. This CDR3 is CASSQVEKDRYTEAFF. In nucleotides, the CDR3 is TGCGCCAGCAGCCAAGTGGAAAAGGACAGATACACTGAAGCTTTCTTT.

This clone was recorded a few times. The chain recombines TRBV4-1 with TRBJ1-2; TRBD1 agrees at 11 bases. The V segment lost 6 bases and the J segment 4 bases; nucleotides outside the gene matches: 4. This CDR3 spans 14 amino acids. CDR1 is MGHRA and CDR2 is YSYEKL in the germline V gene. The DNA of the CDR3 is TGCGCCAGCAGTCGGACAGGGGGCTTCTATGGCTACACCTTC. It codes for CASSRTGGFYGYTF.

CDR3 sequence: CASSLFSTTDTQYF. The CDR3 DNA follows: TGTGCCAGCAGTTTATTCTCTACCACAGATACGCAGTATTTT. The V call is TRBV28, the J call TRBJ2-3; D uncertain. CDR3 length equals 14 residues. Trimming stripped 1 base from V and 2 bases from J, with 7 bases between. The germline CDR1 and CDR2 sequences are MDHEN and SYDVKM.

The V and J genes are TRBV28 and TRBJ2-1, with 8 bases fitting TRBD1. The CDR3 is made up of 16 amino acids. With V trimmed by 8 bases and J by 4 bases, 13 bases remained unmatched. CDR1 is MDHEN, CDR2 SYDVKM, per germline. Written as DNA, the CDR3 is TGTGCCAGCTGTCAGGATCTGGACAGGGCGTACAATGAGCAGTTCTTC. Its protein product is CASCQDLDRAYNEQFF.

The chain links TRBV2 to TRBJ2-1, with TRBD2 as a possible D gene (7 bases). This CDR3 has 15 amino acids. CDR1 SNHLY and CDR2 FYNNEI come from the germline V gene. V was trimmed by 0 bases and J by 7 bases, leaving 13 bases between them. The chain's CDR3 is CASSEAGGRGNEQFF. The CDR3 DNA sequence: TGTGCCAGCAGTGAAGCGGGGGGGCGAGGGAATGAGCAGTTCTTC.

The genes are TRBV25-1 and TRBJ2-7; 7 bases line up with TRBD1. Germline loops: CDR1 MGHDK, CDR2 SYGVNS. J was trimmed by 4 bases and V by 6 bases; bases with no gene match: 9. The CDR3 loop spans 14 amino acids. The DNA for the CDR3 is TGTGCCAGCAGGGCGACAGGGTTCAAGTACGAGCAGTACTTC. It specifies CASRATGFKYEQYF.

The chain is built from TRBV20-1 and TRBJ1-1; D remains unclear. The CDR3 consists of 9 residues. Germline-derived CDR1 and CDR2 are DFQATT and SNEGSKA (reference sequence). Trimming took 6 bases from V and 3 from J, leaving 2 bases between them. CDR3 loop: CSADTEAFF. In DNA form, the CDR3 reads TGCAGTGCCGACACTGAAGCTTTCTTT.

The rearrangement joins TRBV6-5 to TRBJ1-5; 8 bases map to TRBD1. The CDR3 totals 13 residues. V lost 6 bases and J lost 7; bases outside the gene matches: 5. The V gene's germline CDR1 is MNHEY and CDR2 SVGAGI. CDR3 amino acids: CASSDRGGQPQHF. The CDR3 DNA reads as TGTGCCAGCAGCGACAGGGGTGGGCAGCCCCAGCATTTT.

A single count supports this clone. The chain joins TRBV7-9 to TRBJ2-5; TRBD1 agrees at 8 bases. The CDR3 covers 14 residues. The ends lost 5 bases at V and 4 bases at J; junction bases unmatched: 6. Looked up from germline, CDR1 is SEHNR and CDR2 is FQNEAQ (reference sequence). The CDR3: CASSQQGVGETQYF. The CDR3 DNA reads as TGTGCCAGCAGCCAACAGGGGGTCGGAGAGACCCAGTACTTC.

This CDR3 reads CASSPGPRDGYTF. CDR3 DNA sequence: TGTGCCAGCAGTCCCGGGCCCAGGGATGGCTACACCTTC. This chain links TRBV25-1 with TRBJ1-2; D is perhaps TRBD1 (5 bases). The V end lost 5 bases, the J end lost 6 bases, and 13 bases lay between the germline ends. CDR1 is MGHDK and CDR2 is SYGVNS in the germline V gene. CDR3 length: 13 residues.

This chain connects TRBV20-1 to TRBJ1-2; 7 bases line up with TRBD1. The CDR3 contains 14 residues. Germline CDR1 DFQATT, CDR2 SNEGSKA (reference sequence). V shed 3 bases and J 8 bases; nucleotides not matched to a gene: 12. This CDR3 reads CSASDPRGQAGYTF. The DNA of the CDR3 is TGCAGTGCTAGTGACCCTCGAGGACAGGCGGGCTACACCTTC.

This clone was detected a few times. This sequence joins TRBV5-5 and TRBJ1-5; TRBD1 aligns across 7 bases. Per the germline V gene, CDR1 is SGHKS and CDR2 is YYEKEE (reference sequence). The trim removed 8 bases at V and 2 bases at J, leaving 4 bases unmatched. This CDR3 contains 13 residues. CDR3 bases: TGTGCCAGTAACACAGGGGGCAATCAGCCCCAGCATTTT. The encoded protein is CASNTGGNQPQHF.

The chain uses TRBV6-5 and TRBJ1-1; TRBD1 matches 9 bases. Losses at the gene ends were 5 bases for V and 11 bases for J; bases not matched to a gene: 12. The germline CDR1 and CDR2 sequences are MNHEY and SVGAGI. The CDR3 loop spans 14 amino acids. As DNA, the CDR3 is TGTGCCAGCAGTCCGGGTCCCGGGACAGGGTACGCTTTCTTT. It translates to CASSPGPGTGYAFF.

J is TRBJ1-1 and V is TRBV5-1, with unresolved D. This CDR3 comprises 14 residues. Trimming shortened V by 0 bases and J by 5 bases, and 11 bases separated the two germline ends. Germline lookup yields CDR1 SGHRS and CDR2 YFSETQ. The DNA of the CDR3 is TGCGCCAGCAGCTTGGCCGCAGGTAGGACTGAAGCTTTCTTT. Its translation: CASSLAAGRTEAFF. Full variable domain (rest looked up from reference TRBV5-1 and TRBJ1-1): KAGVTQTPRYLIKTRGQQVTLSCSPISGHRSVSWYQQTPGQGLQFLFEYFSETQRNKGNFPGRFSGRQFSNSRSEMNVSTLELGDSALYLCASSLAAGRTEAFFGQGTRLTVV.

This chain connects TRBV14 to TRBJ1-2, with D possibly matching TRBD1 (6 bases). CDR1 and CDR2 (germline): SGHDN, FVKESK. There are 16 residues in the CDR3. Trimming took off 3 bases at V and 5 bases at J, with 19 bases between the two ends. CDR3 sequence reads: CASSHGSSQGRYGYTF. For the CDR3, the DNA is TGTGCCAGCAGCCACGGCTCCTCCCAGGGGCGGTATGGCTACACCTTC.

The rearrangement uses TRBV7-9 and TRBJ2-2; 11 bases align to TRBD2. CDR3 length: 16 residues. The V segment lost 5 bases and the J segment 6 bases; nucleotides outside the gene matches: 8. The germline CDR1 and CDR2 sequences are SEHNR and FQNEAQ (reference sequence). This CDR3 reads CASSILAGGLAGELFF. As DNA, the CDR3 is TGTGCCAGCAGCATTCTAGCGGGGGGCCTGGCCGGGGAGCTGTTTTTT.